This T cell receptor beta chain was recovered during a study of neurological immune-mediated disorders (dated by TCRdb to between 2018 and 2020). Concerning the study at large: Among the roughly 35 multiple sclerosis patients, about 30 had relapsing-remitting MS and 3 had secondary progressive MS. Longitudinal samples, technical triplicates and paired sorted CD4+ and CD8+ T-cell subsets, alongside PBMC samples, were included among the roughly 110 TCR-beta libraries. The cohort included approximately 70 subjects: some 14 with HAM/TSP, around 34 with multiple sclerosis, and some 20 healthy controls. Peripheral blood TCR-beta repertoires from HTLV-I-associated myelopathy (HAM/TSP) patients, multiple sclerosis patients and healthy controls were compared by UMI-based sequencing. Beyond this particular receptor, the publication reports: No identical CDR3 amino acid sequences were shared among expanded clones across subjects, suggesting private TCR-beta repertoires in all groups. No association of the MS cluster with clinical or MRI features was observed, and the need for larger cohorts was stated by the authors. Repertoires from 18 of 34 MS patients were grouped by phylogenetic analysis into a cluster of related CDR3 sequences, suggesting a possible repertoire-level signature. The highest TCR clonal expansion was observed in HAM/TSP patients, whereas the lowest was observed in MS patients, even when compared with healthy controls.

This clonotype was recorded many times. No cognate antigen has been identified for it. No per-base quality is available; no much larger clone lies one base away. The CDR3 contains 17 residues, cysteine and phenylalanine counted. Only the CDR3 DNA stays, 51 bases, in frame from base 1. The germline V gene sets CDR1 to SGHRS and CDR2 to YFSETQ. The junction shows trimming of 0 bases on V and 1 base on J, plus 13 bases between the germline ends. cDNA synthesis used template-switch 5'RACE with a primer carrying a 10-nucleotide random unique molecular identifier tagging each TCR transcript. Over 160 million TCR-beta sequences, covering 15-18 subjects, were produced in each sequencing run. The RNeasy kit was used for extraction of total RNA. The KAPA Real-time Library Amplification kit was used to amplify TCR-beta VDJ regions with primers targeting the TCR constant region and the 5'RACE anchor. A first PCR added sample indexes and Illumina adaptors, and a second PCR then raised library yield. The roughly 650 bp TCR product was size-selected on a 2% E-gel SizeSelection system after Ampure bead purification. Before pooling, library quality was checked on a Bioanalyzer, concentration was measured with Qubit, and libraries were quantified with the Kapa Library Quantification kit. An Illumina HiSeq 2500 was used to sequence the libraries paired-end at 2 x 150 bp. To increase sequence diversity, roughly 24-32% phiX was spiked into each library pool. Regarding the original processing steps: Quality-filtered reads were processed with the UMI-based MiGEC pipeline, which removed over 75% of raw TCR sequences during error correction. IMGT germline references were used for alignment of VDJ genes, and clonotypes were defined by a unique CDR3 amino acid sequence together with V-J genes. VDJtools evaluated clonal expansion, Shannon diversity and CDR3 relatedness (CalcPairwiseDistances, ClusterSamples); CLCbio workbench built phylogenetic trees. A clone was classed as expanded if it had 8 or more unique UMIs, a cutoff based on coefficient-of-variation modelling across technical triplicates. Using fastp trimming at Q25 and MiXCR clonotype assembly, TCRdb reanalyzed the public sequencing data and kept in-frame beta chains. Each CDR3 protein appears once, grouped with its most common genes and DNA. These V and J calls derive from TCRdb rather than the authors' analysis. The sample table lists 42,000 or so distinct CDR3 sequences, 2% to 3% of them with a count of one. The top ten constitute approximately 12% of the sample.

For the unsorted PBMC libraries, 2 million PBMCs were stored in RNAlater at -80 degrees C until RNA extraction and were used to generate the libraries. Multiple sclerosis patients were enrolled in a US clinical protocol evaluating disease progression by magnetic resonance imaging. Peripheral blood was subjected to Ficoll-Hypaque density gradient centrifugation to isolate PBMCs, which were then cryopreserved in liquid nitrogen. The rearrangement combines TRBV5-1 with TRBJ2-2, with TRBD1 as a weak D call on 6 bases. Sequenced: PBMCs. The TCR was taken from a man aged 30-40 years with multiple sclerosis. The CDR3 region has the sequence CASSLVGDTKNTGELFF. The DNA is as follows: TGCGCCAGCAGCTTGGTGGGGGACACCAAGAACACCGGGGAGCTGTTTTTT.